What follows describes a single TCR beta chain. Being one base from a much bigger clone, this may be a read error. These data belong to a study of early T cells in non-severe SARS-CoV-2 infection. Individually, cDNA molecules had unique molecular identifiers attached to them. TCRdb reprocessed the 5' RACE reads via MiXCR and lists one record per CDR3 protein. This table holds about 58,000 distinct CDR3 sequences, around 12% found once. Trimming removed 7 bases from V and 0 bases from J, with 17 bases in between. The CDR3 sequence is 15 residues long. The germline CDR1 and CDR2 sequences are SGDLS and YYNGEE.

The V call is TRBV9, the J call TRBJ2-7; possibly TRBD1 or TRBD2 for D (6 bases each). Sequenced input: whole blood. This clonotype was obtained from an adult who was a healthcare worker with PCR-confirmed SARS-CoV-2 infection or an uninfected control (not recorded which). CDR3 in amino acids: CASGPRDMSSYEQYF. The CDR3 bases are TGTGCCAGCGGCCCGCGGGACATGAGCTCCTACGAGCAGTACTTC.